Each of the 24 T cell receptor beta chains below was sequenced from the same sample in a study of beta chain features in type 1 diabetes. The whole isolated RNA underwent reverse transcription, so sequencing captured expressed TCRB transcripts. Sequencing was performed with immunoSEQ multiplex PCR; in TCRdb, only in-frame clones are kept and a portion is missing. Among about 210,000 clones listed, approximately 11% were seen once. Sequencing input: central memory CD4+ T cells from blood. Receptors were obtained from a man younger than 35 in good health.

Only a few counts were recorded for this clone. The chain carries TRBV5-1 and TRBJ1-4; D remains unclear. In germline, CDR1 is SGHRS, CDR2 YFSETQ. V was cut by 4 bases and J by 4 bases, with 11 bases left in between. The CDR3 consists of 14 residues. The CDR3 DNA sequence: TGCGCCAGCAGCCCGGCCAGTCATAATGAAAAACTGTTTTTT. Translated: CASSPASHNEKLFF.

The chain joins TRBV7-2 to TRBJ2-3; 7 bases align to TRBD2. The junction had 4 bases not matched to a gene; V was cut back by 8 bases and J by 5 bases. Looked up from germline, CDR1 is SGHTA and CDR2 is FQGNSA. The CDR3 contains 12 residues. For the CDR3, the DNA is TGTGCCAGCGCGGGAGACGGAGATACGCAGTATTTT. This codes for CASAGDGDTQYF.

Details on this clone: One end of the junction fails to match germline, which may point to a read error. J is TRBJ2-2 and V is TRBV7-7; D remains unclear. CDR3 length: 14 residues. Germline-derived CDR1 and CDR2 are SSHAT and FNYEAQ (reference sequence). The CDR3 DNA follows: TGTGCTAGCAGCCCCAACGGAAACACCGGGGAGCTGTTTTTT. Encoded protein: CASSPNGNTGELFF.

This chain connects TRBV19 to TRBJ2-7, with 7 bases fitting TRBD2. Germline-derived CDR1 and CDR2 are LNHDA and SQIVND (reference sequence). V was pared by 8 bases and J by 2 bases, with 3 bases of the junction left unmatched. This CDR3 spans 12 amino acids. The CDR3 reads CASGAGAYEQYF. In DNA form, the CDR3 reads TGTGCCAGTGGTGCGGGAGCCTACGAGCAGTACTTC.

In this sample, this clone turned up many times. The chain combines TRBV9 with TRBJ2-1, with no clear D. Germline values: CDR1 SGDLS, CDR2 YYNGEE. Trimming pared 4 bases from V and 8 bases from J, leaving 16 bases between. The CDR3 is made up of 14 amino acids. CDR3: CASSPTDGGDEQFF. CDR3 bases: TGTGCCAGCAGCCCAACGGACGGTGGCGATGAGCAGTTCTTC.

V gene TRBV5-8 combines with J gene TRBJ2-7; 7 nucleotides match TRBD2. Germline CDR1 SGHTS, CDR2 YDEGEE. This CDR3 has 14 amino acids. Unmatched junction bases numbered 6, after V lost 4 bases and J lost 2 bases. CDR3 in amino acids: CASSHPGGAYEQYF. As DNA, the CDR3 is TGTGCCAGCAGCCACCCTGGGGGGGCCTACGAGCAGTACTTC.

J is TRBJ2-2 and V is TRBV18; tentative D call: TRBD1 (6 bases). In germline, CDR1 is KGHSH, CDR2 LQKENI. This CDR3 is 15 amino acids long. Between the trimmed V and J ends, which lost 4 bases and 5 bases, there was a span of 14 bases. The CDR3 sequence is CASSRLTGTTGELFF. CDR3 sequence (DNA): TGTGCCAGCTCACGCCTAACCGGGACAACCGGGGAGCTGTTTTTT.

Ten or more counts support this clone. This same CDR3 is encoded by further DNA sequences in the sample. The chain joins TRBV7-9 to TRBJ1-2; D is undetermined. The length of the CDR3 is 12 residues. Germline V gene data show CDR1 as SEHNR and CDR2 as FQNEAQ (reference sequence). The V end was cut by 2 bases, the J end by 8 bases, with 9 bases between. In DNA, the CDR3 is TGTGCCAGCAGCTTAACGGGAGGAGGCTACACCTTC. This gives the protein CASSLTGGGYTF.

This clone was seen a handful of times. This CDR3 is CASSPILAGGETQYF. The CDR3 bases are TGTGCCAGCAGCCCTATTCTAGCGGGAGGGGAGACCCAGTACTTC. The chain couples TRBV9 to TRBJ2-5, with 12 bases matching TRBD2. The CDR3 loop spans 15 amino acids. Losses at the gene ends were 4 bases for V and 5 bases for J; bases not matched to a gene: 6. Per the germline V gene, CDR1 is SGDLS and CDR2 is YYNGEE. Variable domain in full (rest from reference TRBV9 and TRBJ2-5): DSGVTQTPKHLITATGQRVTLRCSPRSGDLSVYWYQQSLDQGLQFLIQYYNGEERAKGNILERFSAQQFPDLHSELNLSSLELGDSALYFCASSPILAGGETQYFGPGTRLLVL.

The chain is built from TRBV7-3 and TRBJ2-2; a weak D match, TRBD2 (7 bases). The germline V gene encodes CDR1 SGHTA and CDR2 FQGTGA. The CDR3 is 16 residues long. The V gene lost 1 base and the J gene lost 3 bases, with 12 bases spanning the gap. The CDR3 region has the DNA TGTGCCAGCAGCTTAAGGGGGCGGGAGTACACCGGGGAGCTGTTTTTT. It yields the protein CASSLRGREYTGELFF. Using reference TRBV7-3 and TRBJ2-2 for the parts outside the CDR3, the full variable domain is GAGVSQTPSNKVTEKGKYVELRCDPISGHTALYWYRQSLGQGPEFLIYFQGTGAADDSGLPNDRFFAVRPEGSVSTLKIQRTERGDSAVYLCASSLRGREYTGELFFGEGSRLTVL.

The chain carries TRBV4-3 and TRBJ2-7; a weak D match, TRBD1 (6 bases). Trimming pared 6 bases from V and 1 base from J, leaving 13 bases between. The CDR3 runs to 14 residues. The germline gives CDR1 LGHNA, CDR2 YSLEER. In nucleotides, the CDR3 is TGCGCCAGCAGTCCCCAGGGGAAGTCCTACGAGCAGTACTTC. This gives the protein CASSPQGKSYEQYF.

This rearrangement joins TRBV7-2 to TRBJ2-3; maybe TRBD2 (5 bases). Germline CDR1 and CDR2: SGHTA and FQGNSA. The CDR3 length is 17 residues. Trimming removed 2 bases from V and 1 base from J, with 16 bases in between. The CDR3 sequence is CASSLRRAITRTDTQYF. The DNA for the CDR3 is TGTGCCAGCAGCTTAAGGCGGGCCATAACGCGCACAGATACGCAGTATTTT.

A word on this clone: A much larger clone differs by one base, so this may be a read error. The same CDR3 arises from other DNA sequences in this sample as well. The chain has TRBV6-5 and TRBJ2-5, with D hard to call. Germline CDR1 MNHEY, CDR2 SVGAGI. V gave up 6 bases and J gave up 1 base, with 9 bases separating them. The CDR3 runs to 13 residues. CDR3 nucleotides: TGTGCCAGCAGAGGACCGGCCCAAGAGACCCAGTACTTC. Encoded protein: CASRGPAQETQYF.

J is TRBJ2-7 and V is TRBV5-6; 9 bases are shared with TRBD1. V was clipped by 3 bases and J by 6 bases; unmatched bases: 7. This CDR3 contains 14 residues. From germline, CDR1 is SGHDT and CDR2 YYEEEE. The CDR3: CASSSRDREFEQYF. The CDR3 nucleotides read TGTGCCAGCAGCTCCCGGGACAGGGAATTCGAGCAGTACTTC.

The chain combines TRBV7-2 with TRBJ2-7, with 11 bases matching TRBD2. Trimming removed 4 bases from V and 7 bases from J; junction bases left unmatched: 6. From germline, CDR1 is SGHTA and CDR2 FQGNSA. The CDR3 spans 14 residues. CDR3 bases: TGTGCCAGCAGCTCAACTAGCGGGAGTGGAGAGCAGTACTTC. Protein product: CASSSTSGSGEQYF.

The rearrangement links TRBV19 to TRBJ2-3, with 13 positions matching TRBD2. CDR3 length equals 16 residues. The germline gives CDR1 LNHDA, CDR2 SQIVND (reference sequence). With 8 bases clipped from V and 5 bases from J, the junction kept 10 bases outside the gene matches. The CDR3 sequence is CASRGLAGVRGDTQYF. In nucleotides, the CDR3 is TGTGCCAGTCGAGGACTAGCGGGAGTCCGGGGAGATACGCAGTATTTT.

V usage is TRBV7-2 and J usage is TRBJ2-5, with a weak D call TRBD1 (7 bases). Trimming shortened V by 5 bases and J by 9 bases, and 22 bases separated the two germline ends. Germline-derived CDR1 and CDR2 are SGHTA and FQGNSA. The CDR3 runs to 15 residues. In DNA form, the CDR3 reads TGTGCCAGCAGCGCTGCGGACAGGTGGAGGGGGGCCCAGTACTTC. This encodes CASSAADRWRGAQYF.

This chain uses TRBV14 with TRBJ1-1, with 7 bases aligning to TRBD1. The CDR3 runs to 12 residues. Losses at the gene ends were 3 bases for V and 8 bases for J; bases not matched to a gene: 3. Germline CDR1 is SGHDN and CDR2 is FVKESK. CDR3 in DNA: TGTGCCAGCAGCCACGACAGGGTAGAAGCTTTCTTT. Translation gives CASSHDRVEAFF. The entire variable domain, with the rest obtained from reference TRBV14 and TRBJ1-1, is as follows: EAGVTQFPSHSVIEKGQTVTLRCDPISGHDNLYWYRRVMGKEIKFLLHFVKESKQDESGMPNNRFLAERTGGTYSTLKVQPAELEDSGVYFCASSHDRVEAFFGQGTRLTVV.

This clone was observed a few times. The rearrangement uses TRBV2 and TRBJ2-1, with D uncertain. Trimming took 4 bases from V and 5 from J, leaving 30 bases between them. From germline, CDR1 is SNHLY and CDR2 FYNNEI. The CDR3 is 20 residues long. The CDR3 sequence is CASSAFFFSSWRKRDNEQFF. For the CDR3, the DNA is TGTGCCAGCAGTGCTTTTTTCTTTTCTTCATGGCGCAAGCGAGACAATGAGCAGTTCTTC.

The chain uses TRBV2 and TRBJ2-5; D gene ambiguous. V lost 0 bases to trimming and J lost 3 bases, with 8 bases between them. CDR1 SNHLY and CDR2 FYNNEI come from the germline V gene. This CDR3 has 14 residues. The CDR3 DNA sequence: TGTGCCAGCAGTGAAGCAGGCAGAGAAGAGACCCAGTACTTC. Encoded protein: CASSEAGREETQYF.

This clone was counted between two and nine times. The same CDR3 can be traced to other DNA sequences in this sample. V gene TRBV9 combines with J gene TRBJ2-3; 8 bases are shared with TRBD1. The V gene's germline CDR1 is SGDLS and CDR2 YYNGEE. The CDR3 contains 15 residues. The junction had 5 bases not matched to a gene; V was cut back by 3 bases and J by 2 bases. The CDR3 protein is CASSEGTGFTDTQYF. The DNA of the CDR3 is TGTGCCAGCAGCGAAGGGACAGGTTTCACAGATACGCAGTATTTT.

V usage is TRBV5-1 and J usage is TRBJ2-1, with a weak D call TRBD2 (6 bases). With 4 bases removed from V and 10 bases from J, the gap between germline ends came to 15 bases. The CDR3 length is 13 residues. Germline V gives CDR1 SGHRS, CDR2 YFSETQ. The CDR3 reads CASSGTPNEEQFF. The CDR3 DNA sequence: TGCGCCAGCAGCGGGACTCCAAATGAGGAGCAGTTCTTC.

The rearrangement links TRBV19 to TRBJ2-1; 10 bases fit TRBD2. Germline V CDR1 and CDR2: LNHDA, SQIVND (reference sequence). J lost 0 bases, V lost 5 bases, and 7 bases had no gene match. The CDR3 covers 17 residues. The CDR3 sequence: CASSDELAGNSYNEQFF. CDR3 DNA sequence: TGTGCCAGTAGTGACGAACTAGCGGGAAACTCCTACAATGAGCAGTTCTTC. Based on the CDR3 plus reference TRBV19 and TRBJ2-1, the full variable domain is DGGITQSPKYLFRKEGQNVTLSCEQNLNHDAMYWYRQDPGQGLRLIYYSQIVNDFQKGDIAEGYSVSREKKESFPLTVTSAQKNPTAFYLCASSDELAGNSYNEQFFGPGTRLTVL.

The sample holds a few counts of this clone. The chain links TRBV28 to TRBJ2-6; no reliable D call. The CDR3 sequence is 15 residues long. Germline values: CDR1 MDHEN, CDR2 SYDVKM. V was trimmed by 3 bases and J by 0 bases, leaving 6 bases between them. CDR3 DNA: TGTGCCAGCAGTTTGGGGAACTCTGGGGCCAACGTCCTGACTTTC. Its translation: CASSLGNSGANVLTF.